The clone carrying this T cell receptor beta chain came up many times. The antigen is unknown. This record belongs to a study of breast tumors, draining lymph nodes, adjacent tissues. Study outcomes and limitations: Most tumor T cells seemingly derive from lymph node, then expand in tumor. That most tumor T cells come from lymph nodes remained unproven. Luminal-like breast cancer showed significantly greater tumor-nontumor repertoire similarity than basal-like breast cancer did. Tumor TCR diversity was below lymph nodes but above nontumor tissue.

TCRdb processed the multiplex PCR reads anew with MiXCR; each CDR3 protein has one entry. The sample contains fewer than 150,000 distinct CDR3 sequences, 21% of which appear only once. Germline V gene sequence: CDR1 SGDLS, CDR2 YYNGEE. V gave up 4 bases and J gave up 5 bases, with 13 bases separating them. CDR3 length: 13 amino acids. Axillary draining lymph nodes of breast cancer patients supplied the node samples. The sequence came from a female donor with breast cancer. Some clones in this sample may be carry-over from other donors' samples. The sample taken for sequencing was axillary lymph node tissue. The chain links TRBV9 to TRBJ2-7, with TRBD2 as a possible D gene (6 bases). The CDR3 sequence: CASSPLGGNEQYF. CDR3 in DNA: TGTGCCAGCAGCCCCCTGGGAGGCAACGAGCAGTACTTC.